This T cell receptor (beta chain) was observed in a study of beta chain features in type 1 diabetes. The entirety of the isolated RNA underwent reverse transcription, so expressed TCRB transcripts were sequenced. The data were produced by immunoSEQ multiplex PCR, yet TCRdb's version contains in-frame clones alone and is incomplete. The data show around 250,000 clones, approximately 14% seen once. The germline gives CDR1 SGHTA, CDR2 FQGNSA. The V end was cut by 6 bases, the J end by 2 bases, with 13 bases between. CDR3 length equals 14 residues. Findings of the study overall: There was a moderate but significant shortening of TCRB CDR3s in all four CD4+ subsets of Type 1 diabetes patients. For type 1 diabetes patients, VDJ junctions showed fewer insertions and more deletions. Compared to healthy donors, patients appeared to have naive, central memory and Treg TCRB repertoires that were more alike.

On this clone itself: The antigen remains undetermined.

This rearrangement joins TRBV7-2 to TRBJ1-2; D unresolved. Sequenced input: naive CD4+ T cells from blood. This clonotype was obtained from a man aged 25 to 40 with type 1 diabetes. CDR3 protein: CASRTDNSNYGYTF. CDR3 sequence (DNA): TGTGCCAGCAGAACAGACAACTCCAACTATGGCTACACCTTC.